This T cell receptor beta chain was recorded in a study of cytomegalovirus exposure and HLA in healthy donors. Trimming stripped 3 bases from V and 4 bases from J, with 6 bases between. CDR3 length equals 12 residues. The germline V gene has CDR1 LNHDA and CDR2 SQIVND (reference sequence). The primer mix had 60 Vbeta and 13 Jbeta primers. Sequencing was performed with immunoSEQ multiplex PCR; in TCRdb, only in-frame clones are kept and a portion is missing. In the table there are under 150,000 clones, around 78% of which are singletons. V and J are TRBV19 and TRBJ1-1; the D is unclear. This sequence was found in a woman between 35 and 50 years old in good health and CMV-seropositive. The sample comprised PBMCs. CDR3 DNA sequence: TGTGCCAGTAGTATCGCGGGCACTGAAGCTTTCTTT. It codes for CASSIAGTEAFF. Full variable domain (rest looked up from reference TRBV19 and TRBJ1-1): DGGITQSPKYLFRKEGQNVTLSCEQNLNHDAMYWYRQDPGQGLRLIYYSQIVNDFQKGDIAEGYSVSREKKESFPLTVTSAQKNPTAFYLCASSIAGTEAFFGQGTRLTVV.